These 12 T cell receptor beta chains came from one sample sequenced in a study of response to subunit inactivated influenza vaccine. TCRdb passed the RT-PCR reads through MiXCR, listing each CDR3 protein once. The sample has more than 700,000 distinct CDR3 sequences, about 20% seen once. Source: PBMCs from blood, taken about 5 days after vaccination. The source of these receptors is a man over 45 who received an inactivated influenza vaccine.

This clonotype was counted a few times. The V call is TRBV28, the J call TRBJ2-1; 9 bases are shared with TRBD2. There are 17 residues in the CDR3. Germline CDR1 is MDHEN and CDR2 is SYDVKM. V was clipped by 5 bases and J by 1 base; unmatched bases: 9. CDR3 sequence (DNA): TGTGCCAGCAGTGTATCGCCGGGACTAGCATCCTACAATGAGCAGTTCTTC. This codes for CASSVSPGLASYNEQFF.

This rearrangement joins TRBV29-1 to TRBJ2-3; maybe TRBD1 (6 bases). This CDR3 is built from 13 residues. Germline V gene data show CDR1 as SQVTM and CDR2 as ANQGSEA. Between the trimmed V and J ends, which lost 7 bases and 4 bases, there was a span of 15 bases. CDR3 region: CSGDTRGPDTQYF. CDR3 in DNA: TGCAGCGGGGATACCAGGGGCCCAGATACGCAGTATTTT.

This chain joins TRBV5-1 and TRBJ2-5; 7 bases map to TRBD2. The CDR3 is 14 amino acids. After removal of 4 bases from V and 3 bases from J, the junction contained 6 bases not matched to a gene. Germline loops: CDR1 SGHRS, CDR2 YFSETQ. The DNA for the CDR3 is TGCGCCAGCAGCCCCAGACTAGCCGAAGAGACCCAGTACTTC. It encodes CASSPRLAEETQYF.

Here the CDR3 reads CASSLMDWDDTQYF. The CDR3 DNA follows: TGTGCCAGCAGTTTGATGGACTGGGACGATACGCAGTATTTT. The chain recombines TRBV12-3 or TRBV12-4 with TRBJ2-3; either TRBD1 or TRBD2 may fit D (5 bases each). Trimming removed 3 bases from V and 6 bases from J, with 13 bases in between. The length of the CDR3 is 14 residues.

The CDR3 region has the DNA TGTGCCAGCAGTGGGCCAGAAAATGAAAAACTGTTTTTT. Translated, it gives CASSGPENEKLFF. V is TRBV2 and J is TRBJ1-4; no firm D call. The CDR3 has 13 amino acids. V lost 4 bases, J lost 5 bases, and 8 bases lay in between. CDR1 is SNHLY, CDR2 FYNNEI, per germline.

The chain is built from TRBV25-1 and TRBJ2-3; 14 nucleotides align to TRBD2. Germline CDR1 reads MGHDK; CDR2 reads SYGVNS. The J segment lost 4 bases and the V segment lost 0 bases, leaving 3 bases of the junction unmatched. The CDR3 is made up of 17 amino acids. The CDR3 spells CASSEYGLAGGADTQYF. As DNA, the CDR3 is TGTGCCAGCAGTGAATATGGACTAGCGGGAGGAGCAGATACGCAGTATTTT. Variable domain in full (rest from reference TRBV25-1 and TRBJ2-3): EADIYQTPRYLVIGTGKKITLECSQTMGHDKMYWYQQDPGMELHLIHYSYGVNSTEKGDLSSESTVSRIRTEHFPLTLESARPSHTSQYLCASSEYGLAGGADTQYFGPGTRLTVL.

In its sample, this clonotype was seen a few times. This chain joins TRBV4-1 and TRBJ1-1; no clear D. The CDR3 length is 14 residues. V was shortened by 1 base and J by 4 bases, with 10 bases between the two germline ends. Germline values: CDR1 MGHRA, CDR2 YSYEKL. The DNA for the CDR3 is TGCGCCAGCAGCCAAGGGAAGGGAGGCACTGAAGCTTTCTTT. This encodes CASSQGKGGTEAFF.

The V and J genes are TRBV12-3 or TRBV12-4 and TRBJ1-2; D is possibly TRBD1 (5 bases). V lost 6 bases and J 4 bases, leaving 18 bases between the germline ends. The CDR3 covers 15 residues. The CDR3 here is CASSSQGAVGYGYTF. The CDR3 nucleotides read TGTGCCAGCAGCTCCCAAGGGGCAGTGGGCTATGGCTACACCTTC.

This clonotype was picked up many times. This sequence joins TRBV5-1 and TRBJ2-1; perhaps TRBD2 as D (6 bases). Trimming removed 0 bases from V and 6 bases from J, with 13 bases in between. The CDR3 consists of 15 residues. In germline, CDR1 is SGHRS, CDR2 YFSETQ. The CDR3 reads CASSLVSGPLNEQFF. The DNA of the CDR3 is TGCGCCAGCAGCTTGGTTAGCGGCCCCCTCAATGAGCAGTTCTTC.

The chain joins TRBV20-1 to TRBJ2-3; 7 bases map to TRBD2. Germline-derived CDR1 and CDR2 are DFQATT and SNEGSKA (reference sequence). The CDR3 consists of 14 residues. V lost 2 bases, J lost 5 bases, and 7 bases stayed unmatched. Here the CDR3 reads CSARKASGLDTQYF. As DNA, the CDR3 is TGCAGTGCTAGAAAGGCTAGCGGTTTAGATACGCAGTATTTT.

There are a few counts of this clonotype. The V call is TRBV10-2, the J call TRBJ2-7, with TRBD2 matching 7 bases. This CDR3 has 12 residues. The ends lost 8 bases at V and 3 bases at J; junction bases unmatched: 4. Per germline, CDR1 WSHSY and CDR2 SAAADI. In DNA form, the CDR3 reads TGCGCCAGCGGGAGGGGCAACTACGAGCAGTACTTC. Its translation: CASGRGNYEQYF.

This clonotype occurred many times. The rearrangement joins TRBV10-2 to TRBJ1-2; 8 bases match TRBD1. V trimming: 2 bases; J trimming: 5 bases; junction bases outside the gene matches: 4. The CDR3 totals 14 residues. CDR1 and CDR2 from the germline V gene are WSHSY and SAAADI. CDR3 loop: CASSEAQGAYGYTF. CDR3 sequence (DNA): TGCGCCAGCAGTGAGGCGCAGGGGGCGTATGGCTACACCTTC.